Each of the 25 T cell receptor beta chains below was sequenced from the same sample in a study of technical replicates of blood from a few donors (dated by TCRdb to about 2017). The library relied on the immunoSEQ multiplex PCR assay. The source is immuneACCESS, and TCRdb retained only in-frame sequences with V and J called. Part of the clones is not carried over; for the studies checked, unresolved V genes explain less than half of this, and the remainder is unexplained. The sample table lists more than 65,000 clones, roughly 94% of them with a count of one. Of the sample, roughly 0.25% falls within the top ten clones. The specimen sequenced was T cells isolated from PBMCs. The receptor source for this set is a human donor in good health.

The chain recombines TRBV9 with TRBJ2-5; 8 bases are a match to TRBD2. The CDR3 extends over 16 amino acids. Germline CDR1 SGDLS, CDR2 YYNGEE. V gave up 0 bases and J gave up 4 bases; unmatched junction bases: 8. Here the CDR3 reads CASSVEWREDRETQYF. The CDR3 region has the DNA TGTGCCAGCAGCGTAGAGTGGCGGGAGGACCGAGAGACCCAGTACTTC.

This clone was seen once. This rearrangement joins TRBV5-1 to TRBJ2-7; D is perhaps TRBD2 (6 bases). The CDR3 is 15 amino acids. The germline CDR1 and CDR2 sequences are SGHRS and YFSETQ. V lost 1 base and J lost 1, with 12 bases in between. The CDR3: CASSLIAAASYEQYF. As DNA, the CDR3 is TGCGCCAGCAGCTTGATAGCGGCAGCTTCCTACGAGCAGTACTTC.

The chain's CDR3 is CASGRTGQWDQPQHF. The CDR3 coding sequence is TGTGCCAGCGGAAGGACAGGGCAGTGGGATCAGCCCCAGCATTTT. The rearrangement links TRBV2 to TRBJ1-5; 8 bases line up with TRBD1. J was trimmed by 5 bases and V by 8 bases; bases with no gene match: 11. The CDR3 length is 15 residues. In germline, CDR1 is SNHLY, CDR2 FYNNEI.

The chain links TRBV7-9 to TRBJ2-1; tentative D call: TRBD2 (5 bases). Germline CDR1 SEHNR, CDR2 FQNEAQ (reference sequence). The germline V and J ends were trimmed by 5 bases and 3 bases, with 17 bases remaining between them. This CDR3 comprises 16 residues. For the CDR3, the DNA is TGTGCCAGCAGCCGATCGGAGGCACTGCTCTACAATGAGCAGTTCTTC. Its translation is CASSRSEALLYNEQFF.

The V call is TRBV4-2, the J call TRBJ2-1, with 13 bases lining up with TRBD2. The CDR3 runs to 19 residues. The germline V gene encodes CDR1 LGHNA and CDR2 YNFKEQ. V gave up 1 base and J gave up 2 bases; unmatched junction bases: 8. The DNA for the CDR3 is TGTGCCAGCAGCCAAGGCAGTACTAGCGGGAGGGTAACCTACAATGAGCAGTTCTTC. This encodes CASSQGSTSGRVTYNEQFF.

The V and J genes are TRBV7-2 and TRBJ1-1; tentatively, D is TRBD1 (6 bases). The CDR3 is made up of 15 amino acids. Germline CDR1 reads SGHTA; CDR2 reads FQGNSA. The germline V and J ends were trimmed by 4 bases and 1 base, with 13 bases remaining between them. Here the CDR3 DNA reads TGTGCCAGCAGCTCCGTTGGGGGGGCGAACACTGAAGCTTTCTTT. Translated, it gives CASSSVGGANTEAFF.

The V gene is TRBV10-3, the J gene TRBJ1-6, with TRBD1 matching over 8 bases. Germline assignment: CDR1 ENHRY and CDR2 SYGVKD. V lost 6 bases and J lost 10; bases outside the gene matches: 2. The CDR3 is made up of 12 amino acids. CDR3 region: CAIRTGESPLHF. For the CDR3, the DNA is TGTGCCATCAGGACAGGGGAATCACCCCTCCACTTT.

V usage is TRBV28 and J usage is TRBJ1-3; 9 nucleotides match TRBD1. Germline V gene data show CDR1 as MDHEN and CDR2 as SYDVKM. The CDR3 length is 15 residues. The V segment lost 6 bases and the J segment 4 bases; nucleotides outside the gene matches: 7. For the CDR3, the DNA is TGTGCCAGCAGGAGTCCCGGGACAGGGGGAAACACCATATATTTT. Translation gives CASRSPGTGGNTIYF.

The V call is TRBV7-8, the J call TRBJ2-7; maybe TRBD2 (6 bases). Trimming left V 5 bases short and J 0 bases short, with 20 bases between. Germline CDR1 and CDR2: SGHVS and FQNEAQ. The CDR3 sequence is 17 residues long. In DNA form, the CDR3 reads TGTGCCAGCAGCCCCGGCGGCCGGGACTTATACTCCTACGAGCAGTACTTC. Residues: CASSPGGRDLYSYEQYF.

The J gene is TRBJ1-2, the V gene TRBV19, with a possible D match to TRBD1 (6 bases). This CDR3 region has 13 residues. V gave up 8 bases and J gave up 7 bases, with 17 bases separating them. In germline, CDR1 is LNHDA, CDR2 SQIVND (reference sequence). The CDR3 nucleotides read TGTGCCAGTTCCCGGGGGGCAGCGGGTGGCTACACCTTC. Protein product: CASSRGAAGGYTF.

The CDR3 here is CASSEGSGGASDTQYF. DNA for the CDR3: TGTGCCAGCAGTGAAGGTAGCGGGGGGGCTTCAGATACGCAGTATTTT. The chain has TRBV6-1 and TRBJ2-3, with TRBD2 identical over 11 bases. Germline trimming cut 1 base from V and 4 bases from J; bases unmatched to any gene: 4. In germline, CDR1 is MNHNS, CDR2 SASEGT. The CDR3 is made up of 16 amino acids.

The J gene is TRBJ1-2, the V gene TRBV19, with 8 bases fitting TRBD1. The CDR3 has 14 amino acids. Germline V CDR1 and CDR2: LNHDA, SQIVND (reference sequence). Trimming cost V 4 bases and J 4 bases; bases outside gene matches: 5. CDR3 DNA: TGTGCCAGTAGTACCCAACAGGGGGGCTATGGCTACACCTTC. It specifies CASSTQQGGYGYTF.

The chain joins TRBV5-6 to TRBJ1-2; tentative D call: TRBD1 (5 bases). Germline assignment: CDR1 SGHDT and CDR2 YYEEEE. Between the trimmed V and J ends, which lost 4 bases and 8 bases, there was a span of 15 bases. The CDR3 extends over 13 amino acids. In nucleotides, the CDR3 is TGTGCCAGCAGCCCGGGGGTAGGGTACGGCTACACCTTC. Its translation: CASSPGVGYGYTF.

This chain connects TRBV4-1 to TRBJ1-4, with D possibly TRBD1 on 5 matching bases. The CDR3 extends over 17 amino acids. The germline V gene encodes CDR1 MGHRA and CDR2 YSYEKL. Deletions cut 1 base from V and 1 base from J, with 13 bases between. CDR3 bases: TGCGCCAGCAGCCAAGGACAGAGATACTTAACTAATGAAAAACTGTTTTTT. Translated, it gives CASSQGQRYLTNEKLFF.

The J gene is TRBJ2-1, the V gene TRBV6-4, with 12 nucleotides matching TRBD2. This CDR3 contains 19 residues. The germline gives CDR1 MRHNA, CDR2 SNTAGT. Trimming at V came to 2 bases and at J to 0 bases, leaving 8 bases not matched to a gene. The chain's CDR3 is CASSDLGLAGLSSYNEQFF. CDR3 nucleotide sequence: TGTGCCAGCAGTGACCTGGGACTAGCGGGTTTGAGCTCCTACAATGAGCAGTTCTTC.

The chain uses TRBV5-1 and TRBJ1-2; tentative D call: TRBD1 (6 bases). Germline CDR1 is SGHRS and CDR2 is YFSETQ. Trimming removed 0 bases from V and 2 bases from J, with 8 bases in between. This CDR3 is 14 amino acids long. CDR3: CASSLAGENYGYTF. As DNA, the CDR3 is TGCGCCAGCAGCTTGGCAGGGGAAAACTATGGCTACACCTTC.

CDR3 sequence: CASTILAGSTGELFF. In nucleotides, the CDR3 is TGTGCCAGCACTATACTAGCGGGGTCCACCGGGGAGCTGTTTTTT. The chain uses TRBV27 and TRBJ2-2; 10 bases fit TRBD2. The ends lost 7 bases at V and 4 bases at J; junction bases unmatched: 6. The CDR3 runs to 15 residues. In germline, CDR1 is MNHEY, CDR2 SMNVEV (reference sequence).

This rearrangement joins TRBV5-6 to TRBJ2-1; a weak D match, TRBD2 (5 bases). Per germline, CDR1 SGHDT and CDR2 YYEEEE. Between the trimmed V and J ends, which lost 3 bases and 3 bases, there was a span of 16 bases. This CDR3 spans 16 amino acids. The CDR3 DNA follows: TGTGCCAGCAGCTCGCCGAGGACTCCTGACTACAATGAGCAGTTCTTC. This sequence encodes CASSSPRTPDYNEQFF.

The CDR3 is CASSTPAAVWAGDQPQHF. The CDR3 nucleotides are TGTGCCAGTAGTACGCCCGCGGCAGTTTGGGCAGGGGATCAGCCCCAGCATTTT. V gene TRBV19 combines with J gene TRBJ1-5, with D possibly TRBD1 on 6 matching bases. The V gene's germline CDR1 is LNHDA and CDR2 SQIVND (reference sequence). This CDR3 spans 18 amino acids. Deletions cut 4 bases from V and 5 bases from J, with 24 bases between. Full variable domain (missing parts from reference TRBV19 and TRBJ1-5): DGGITQSPKYLFRKEGQNVTLSCEQNLNHDAMYWYRQDPGQGLRLIYYSQIVNDFQKGDIAEGYSVSREKKESFPLTVTSAQKNPTAFYLCASSTPAAVWAGDQPQHFGDGTRLSIL.

CDR3 DNA sequence: TGCGCCAGCAGCCCCTTGGGGGGCCAAGAGACCCAGTACTTC. It translates to CASSPLGGQETQYF. The chain couples TRBV4-1 to TRBJ2-5, with a tentative D call TRBD2 (6 bases). Per germline, CDR1 MGHRA and CDR2 YSYEKL. This CDR3 is built from 14 residues. V was shortened by 4 bases and J by 1 base, with 10 bases between the two germline ends.

The rearrangement links TRBV11-2 to TRBJ2-7, with no clear D. The V gene lost 0 bases and the J gene lost 2 bases, with 23 bases spanning the gap. Germline CDR1 and CDR2: SGHAT and FQNNGV. CDR3 length: 19 amino acids. The CDR3 sequence: CASSLDVGGPRSGTYEQYF. In DNA form, the CDR3 reads TGTGCCAGCAGCTTAGATGTAGGCGGCCCGAGATCCGGAACCTACGAGCAGTACTTC.

The chain employs TRBV6-5 and TRBJ2-3; 9 positions match TRBD2. V lost 6 bases to trimming and J lost 1 base; unmatched junction nucleotides: 5. The CDR3 consists of 15 residues. The germline gives CDR1 MNHEY, CDR2 SVGAGI. CDR3 residues: CASRELAGGTDTQYF. In nucleotides, the CDR3 is TGTGCCAGCAGGGAACTAGCGGGTGGCACAGATACGCAGTATTTT.

V gene TRBV7-9 combines with J gene TRBJ2-7, with a possible D match to TRBD1 (5 bases). With 4 bases removed from V and 3 bases from J, the gap between germline ends came to 7 bases. The germline V gene has CDR1 SEHNR and CDR2 FQNEAQ (reference sequence). The CDR3 is made up of 12 amino acids. CDR3 sequence (DNA): TGTGCCAGCAGCTCAGGGAACTACGAGCAGTACTTC. This gives the protein CASSSGNYEQYF.

V usage is TRBV30 and J usage is TRBJ1-5; TRBD1 matches at 8 bases. Germline loops: CDR1 GTSNPN, CDR2 SVGIG (reference sequence). The CDR3 runs to 14 residues. V was clipped by 3 bases and J by 11 bases; unmatched bases: 12. CDR3 nucleotides: TGTGCCTGGAGCGACGGACAGGGCCCGATAACCCAGCATTTT. It is translated as CAWSDGQGPITQHF.

This chain links TRBV30 with TRBJ2-5; D is perhaps TRBD2 (5 bases). The CDR3 has 13 residues. The V and J ends lost 3 bases and 2 bases respectively, with 10 bases between them. Germline CDR1 reads GTSNPN; CDR2 reads SVGIG (reference sequence). CDR3 loop: CAWRMSGQETQYF. CDR3 DNA: TGTGCCTGGAGAATGAGCGGACAAGAGACCCAGTACTTC.